Each of the 21 T cell receptor beta chains below was sequenced from the same sample in a study of T cells after yellow fever vaccination. TCRdb processed the 5' RACE reads anew with MiXCR; each CDR3 protein has one entry. The data show about 180,000 distinct CDR3 sequences, roughly 6.4% seen once. Material: CD4+ T cells sorted from PBMCs, obtained on the day of the first yellow fever vaccination. Source of these receptors: a man between 18 and 35 years old who received the YFV17D yellow fever vaccine.

This clonotype showed up many times. The chain couples TRBV9 to TRBJ2-3, with D tentatively TRBD2 (6 bases). The CDR3 contains 15 residues. V was trimmed by 4 bases and J by 2 bases, leaving 14 bases between them. From germline, CDR1 is SGDLS and CDR2 YYNGEE. CDR3: CASSWAGTATDTQYF. The CDR3 nucleotides read TGTGCCAGCAGCTGGGCGGGAACGGCCACAGATACGCAGTATTTT.

This clonotype was observed many times. The chain recombines TRBV20-1 with TRBJ2-5; 7 nucleotides align to TRBD1. The CDR3 has 13 residues. CDR1 is DFQATT, CDR2 SNEGSKA, per germline (reference sequence). V trimming: 3 bases; J trimming: 4 bases; junction bases outside the gene matches: 5. This chain's CDR3 is CSASPGQPETQYF. For the CDR3, the DNA is TGCAGTGCTAGCCCGGGACAGCCAGAGACCCAGTACTTC.

The chain joins TRBV5-1 to TRBJ2-1; a possible D gene is TRBD1 (6 bases). Trimming cost V 1 base and J 8 bases, with 19 bases left between them. The CDR3 sequence is 16 residues long. CDR1 and CDR2 from the germline V gene are SGHRS and YFSETQ. As DNA, the CDR3 is TGCGCCAGCAGCTTGATGGGGGCCGCAGTTCAGGATGAGCAGTTCTTC. Translating it yields CASSLMGAAVQDEQFF.

About this clonotype: Being one base from a much bigger clone, this may be a read error. The chain is built from TRBV18 and TRBJ2-7; D unresolved. V was trimmed by 4 bases and J by 7 bases, leaving 14 bases between them. The CDR3 runs 13 residues. Germline values: CDR1 KGHSH, CDR2 LQKENI. CDR3 bases: TGTGCCAGCTCACTCCCCCCACCTGGGGAGCAGTACGTC. It translates to CASSLPPPGEQYV.

This chain links TRBV7-9 with TRBJ1-2, with TRBD1 matching over 8 bases. The germline gives CDR1 SEHNR, CDR2 FQNEAQ (reference sequence). The CDR3 loop spans 14 amino acids. Trimming removed 5 bases from V and 4 bases from J; junction bases left unmatched: 6. The CDR3 sequence is CASSAQTGAYGYTF. CDR3 nucleotide sequence: TGTGCCAGCAGCGCCCAGACAGGGGCCTATGGCTACACCTTC. The full variable domain, its missing parts supplied by reference TRBV7-9 and TRBJ1-2, is DTGVSQNPRHKITKRGQNVTFRCDPISEHNRLYWYRQTLGQGPEFLTYFQNEAQLEKSRLLSDRFSAERPKGSFSTLEIQRTEQGDSAMYLCASSAQTGAYGYTFGSGTRLTVV.

This clonotype came up many times. V usage is TRBV5-1 and J usage is TRBJ2-2; 9 positions match TRBD1. Germline lookup yields CDR1 SGHRS and CDR2 YFSETQ. V lost 4 bases to trimming and J lost 2 bases; unmatched junction nucleotides: 6. The CDR3 sequence is 16 residues long. In DNA form, the CDR3 reads TGCGCCAGCAGCCCGGGACAGGGAGTAAACACCGGGGAGCTGTTTTTT. It encodes CASSPGQGVNTGELFF.

The gene calls are TRBV7-9 and TRBJ1-3; TRBD1 matches 9 bases. The V gene end was trimmed by 7 bases and the J gene end by 1 base; junction bases not matched to a gene: 8. The CDR3 runs to 16 residues. CDR1 and CDR2 from the germline V gene are SEHNR and FQNEAQ (reference sequence). The CDR3 loop reads CASTKLGTGSGNTIYF. The CDR3 region has the DNA TGTGCCAGCACCAAACTAGGGACAGGGTCTGGAAACACCATATATTTT.

This clonotype was counted many times. This chain links TRBV5-1 with TRBJ1-1, with a weak D call TRBD1 (6 bases). The germline V gene encodes CDR1 SGHRS and CDR2 YFSETQ. This CDR3 region has 16 residues. Deletions cut 0 bases from V and 2 bases from J, with 14 bases between. CDR3 nucleotide sequence: TGCGCCAGCAGCTTGGAGGGGGGACTGATAAACACTGAAGCTTTCTTT. Translated, it gives CASSLEGGLINTEAFF.

In this sample, this clonotype turned up many times. The rearrangement uses TRBV5-1 and TRBJ2-3; TRBD2 matches 9 bases. The germline gives CDR1 SGHRS, CDR2 YFSETQ. CDR3 length equals 14 residues. V was clipped by 4 bases and J by 6 bases; unmatched bases: 6. As DNA, the CDR3 is TGCGCCAGCAGCCGAGCGGGGGGAGTCGATACGCAGTATTTT. Translated, it gives CASSRAGGVDTQYF.

In this sample, this clonotype turned up a few times. V is TRBV7-9 and J is TRBJ2-1; 13 bases map to TRBD2. Germline CDR1 and CDR2: SEHNR and FQNEAQ (reference sequence). The V gene end was trimmed by 4 bases and the J gene end by 6 bases; junction bases not matched to a gene: 3. The CDR3 totals 15 residues. CDR3 DNA: TGTGCCAGCAGCTCCGGGACTAGCGGGACCAATGAGCAGTTCTTC. This sequence encodes CASSSGTSGTNEQFF.

The J gene is TRBJ2-3, the V gene TRBV10-3; 7 positions agree with TRBD1. The CDR3 length is 15 residues. V shed 10 bases and J 3 bases; nucleotides not matched to a gene: 13. The germline gives CDR1 ENHRY, CDR2 SYGVKD. CDR3 bases: TGTGCCACGGCCCCGGGGACCAGGGGGACAGATACGCAGTATTTT. Its translation is CATAPGTRGTDTQYF.

This clonotype has only a few counts. J is TRBJ1-6 and V is TRBV6-1; D unclear. The CDR3 extends over 16 amino acids. The ends were cut back, 6 bases at V and 7 bases at J, with 19 bases in the middle. In germline, CDR1 is MNHNS, CDR2 SASEGT. The CDR3 here is CASSDGPSVGNSPLHF. CDR3 DNA sequence: TGTGCCAGCAGCGACGGCCCCTCTGTCGGCAATTCACCCCTCCACTTT.

This clonotype was detected only a few times. The J gene is TRBJ2-1, the V gene TRBV29-1; D might be TRBD1 (6 bases). Germline-derived CDR1 and CDR2 are SQVTM and ANQGSEA. V was cut by 4 bases and J by 9 bases, with 19 bases left in between. The CDR3 is 14 residues long. CDR3 loop: CSVVGALRSGEQFF. CDR3 DNA: TGCAGCGTTGTGGGGGCCCTTCGGTCTGGTGAGCAGTTCTTC.

In this sample, this clonotype turned up many times. The chain is built from TRBV11-2 and TRBJ2-1, with a tentative D call TRBD1 (6 bases). The germline CDR1 and CDR2 sequences are SGHAT and FQNNGV. V lost 0 bases and J 5 bases, leaving 17 bases between the germline ends. The CDR3 extends over 17 amino acids. The DNA for the CDR3 is TGTGCCAGCAGCTTAGAGATTGTAGCACGGACAGACAATGAGCAGTTCTTC. Protein: CASSLEIVARTDNEQFF.

This CDR3 is CASSSRNPGQGANEQFF. Written as DNA, the CDR3 is TGTGCCAGCAGCTCCAGGAACCCGGGACAGGGGGCTAATGAGCAGTTCTTC. The chain employs TRBV5-5 and TRBJ2-1; 12 bases map to TRBD1. V trimming: 3 bases; J trimming: 7 bases; junction bases outside the gene matches: 11. Per the germline V gene, CDR1 is SGHKS and CDR2 is YYEKEE (reference sequence). The CDR3 runs 17 residues.

This clonotype has a handful of counts. The CDR3 is CASSLYVGEVVETQYF. CDR3 DNA: TGTGCCAGCAGCTTATATGTAGGGGAGGTAGTAGAGACCCAGTACTTC. This chain connects TRBV11-2 to TRBJ2-5, with TRBD2 as a possible D gene (6 bases). With 2 bases removed from V and 4 bases from J, the gap between germline ends came to 17 bases. The CDR3 covers 16 residues. The germline gives CDR1 SGHAT, CDR2 FQNNGV.

CDR3 in amino acids: CASRRGEGETQYF. The CDR3 region has the DNA TGTGCCAGCAGACGGGGGGAGGGAGAGACCCAGTACTTC. The chain carries TRBV7-9 and TRBJ2-5, with 7 bases that match TRBD2. The CDR3 covers 13 residues. V lost 6 bases and J lost 4; bases outside the gene matches: 5. Germline V CDR1 and CDR2: SEHNR, FQNEAQ (reference sequence).

This clonotype has at least ten counts. The V call is TRBV6-5, the J call TRBJ1-1; D not certain. In germline, CDR1 is MNHEY, CDR2 SVGAGI. Trimming pared 6 bases from V and 3 bases from J, leaving 5 bases between. The CDR3 length is 11 residues. This CDR3 is CASSQDTEAFF. CDR3 coding DNA: TGTGCCAGCAGCCAGGACACTGAAGCTTTCTTT.

In this sample, this clonotype turned up a few times. CDR3 DNA: TGCGCCAGCAGCATGACTAGCCGAGAGACCCAGTACTTC. Amino acid sequence: CASSMTSRETQYF. The chain recombines TRBV5-1 with TRBJ2-5, with 7 bases that match TRBD2. CDR3 length: 13 amino acids. Germline values: CDR1 SGHRS, CDR2 YFSETQ. Trimming took 4 bases from V and 4 from J; bases not matched to a gene: 4.

The genes are TRBV7-6 and TRBJ2-3, with D unresolved. V shed 3 bases and J shed 5 bases, with 15 bases lying between them. Per the germline V gene, CDR1 is SGHVS and CDR2 is FNYEAQ. The CDR3 loop spans 15 amino acids. CDR3 nucleotide sequence: TGTGCCAGCAGCTTTTCTAACAGAGGCCGAGATACGCAGTATTTT. Protein product: CASSFSNRGRDTQYF.

This clonotype appeared a few times. J is TRBJ2-1 and V is TRBV7-2; D gene unclear. Germline CDR1 SGHTA, CDR2 FQGNSA. V was trimmed by 1 base and J by 2 bases, leaving 6 bases between them. This CDR3 contains 14 residues. CDR3 amino acids: CASSLDWAYNEQFF. CDR3 nucleotides: TGTGCCAGCAGCTTAGATTGGGCCTACAATGAGCAGTTCTTC.